The TCR beta chain described here comes from a study of neurological immune-mediated disorders. The study's findings and limits: The greatest degree of TCR clonal expansion was observed in HTLV-1-associated myelopathy, with the lowest in multiple sclerosis, below that of healthy controls. Because no CDR3 amino acid sequences were shared across subjects by expanded clones, private repertoires were suggested in all groups.

This clonotype showed up many times. Its cognate antigen is unknown. Germline CDR1 is SGHRS and CDR2 is YFSETQ. The length of the CDR3 is 15 residues. V lost 2 bases and J lost 0; bases outside the gene matches: 2. PBMCs stored at -80 C, numbering 2 million, were the origin of the unsorted libraries. The cDNA came from 5'RACE, which used 10-nucleotide random UMIs. From the 5' RACE reads, TCRdb called clonotypes with MiXCR, one entry per CDR3 protein. This sample carries 40,000 or so distinct CDR3 sequences, roughly 7% of them seen once, and the ten largest clones take around 4.6%. The gene calls are TRBV5-1 and TRBJ1-5, with 7 bases lining up with TRBD1. The TCR was taken from a woman in her 40s in good health. Material for sequencing was PBMCs. The CDR3 nucleotides read TGCGCCAGCAGCTTACAGGGGTATAGCAATCAGCCCCAGCATTTT. Encoded protein: CASSLQGYSNQPQHF.